These 13 T cell receptor beta chains came from one sample sequenced in a study of CD8 T cells in Susac syndrome. Reverse transcription used roughly 0.45 to 1 ug RNA and random hexamers. TCRdb re-derived calls from the immunoSEQ multiplex PCR reads in MiXCR, one entry per CDR3 protein. The sample has about 180,000 distinct CDR3 sequences, around 94% seen once. What was sequenced was CD4+ T cells from PBMCs. These TCRs come from a human donor with Susac syndrome.

The count of this clonotype is one. The chain combines TRBV25-1 with TRBJ2-5; D not resolved. The CDR3 loop spans 12 amino acids. V was shortened by 6 bases and J by 5 bases, with 10 bases between the two germline ends. The germline V gene encodes CDR1 MGHDK and CDR2 SYGVNS. DNA for the CDR3: TGTGCCAGCAGGAAGGGTCGGGAGACCCAGTACTTC. It encodes CASRKGRETQYF.

The CDR3 reads CASLCPSGVNNEQFF. The CDR3, as DNA: TGTGCCAGCCTTTGTCCTAGCGGGGTTAACAATGAGCAGTTCTTC. The chain recombines TRBV6-7 with TRBJ2-1; TRBD2 agrees at 9 bases. TRBV6-7 is an ORF; its function is uncertain. The CDR3 contains 15 residues. With 8 bases clipped from V and 5 bases from J, the junction kept 10 bases outside the gene matches.

The gene calls are TRBV27 and TRBJ1-1; D perhaps matches TRBD1 (5 bases). The germline V gene has CDR1 MNHEY and CDR2 SMNVEV (reference sequence). This CDR3 comprises 15 residues. With 6 bases removed from V and 4 bases from J, the gap between germline ends came to 18 bases. CDR3 sequence reads: CASSHHRGAGTEAFF. The DNA for the CDR3 is TGTGCCAGCAGCCATCATCGCGGGGCGGGCACTGAAGCTTTCTTT.

This chain uses TRBV7-2 with TRBJ1-4; 7 positions agree with TRBD1. The CDR3 contains 15 residues. Germline V CDR1 and CDR2: SGHTA, FQGNSA. The V gene end was trimmed by 2 bases and the J gene end by 6 bases; junction bases not matched to a gene: 6. The CDR3 here is CASSLSGQAYEKLFF. In DNA, the CDR3 is TGTGCCAGCAGCTTAAGCGGACAGGCCTATGAAAAACTGTTTTTT.

The CDR3 loop reads CASRINRDGSPLHF. CDR3 sequence (DNA): TGTGCCAGCAGAATTAACAGGGACGGTTCACCCCTCCACTTT. The chain recombines TRBV6-5 with TRBJ1-6; perhaps TRBD1 as D (6 bases). CDR3 size: 14 residues. The V end was cut by 6 bases, the J end by 9 bases, with 15 bases between. The germline V gene has CDR1 MNHEY and CDR2 SVGAGI.

This clonotype was picked up one time. The chain couples TRBV6-2 or TRBV6-3 to TRBJ2-6, with D possibly TRBD2 on 5 matching bases. Per germline, CDR1 MNHEY and CDR2 SVGEGT. The CDR3 sequence is 16 residues long. Trimming cost V 8 bases and J 1 base, with 15 bases left between them. Here the CDR3 reads CASRGYSGSGANVLTF. As DNA, the CDR3 is TGTGCCAGCCGCGGGTACTCTGGGTCTGGGGCCAACGTCCTGACTTTC.

CDR3 region: CASSLGRRGTDTQYF. The CDR3 nucleotides read TGCGCCAGCAGCTTGGGTCGGAGGGGCACAGATACGCAGTATTTT. This sequence joins TRBV5-1 and TRBJ2-3; perhaps TRBD2 as D (6 bases). This CDR3 is 15 amino acids long. Looked up from germline, CDR1 is SGHRS and CDR2 is YFSETQ. Trimming took off 0 bases at V and 1 base at J, with 9 bases between the two ends.

V and J are TRBV19 and TRBJ1-2, with TRBD1 matching over 10 bases. V dropped 7 bases and J dropped 4; count of bases not matched to a gene: 6. CDR3 length: 14 residues. The germline V gene encodes CDR1 LNHDA and CDR2 SQIVND (reference sequence). The CDR3 DNA is TGTGCCAGTACCACGACAGGGGGCAGCTATGGCTACACCTTC. It encodes CASTTTGGSYGYTF.

The V and J genes are TRBV6-1 and TRBJ1-5; 7 bases line up with TRBD1. Germline V lookup: CDR1 MNHNS, CDR2 SASEGT. The CDR3 runs to 13 residues. Unmatched junction bases numbered 7, after V lost 2 bases and J lost 12 bases. CDR3 amino acids: CASSESGRQGQHF. CDR3 nucleotides: TGTGCCAGCAGTGAATCAGGACGACAGGGCCAGCATTTT.

This chain connects TRBV15 to TRBJ2-5; 11 bases map to TRBD2. Germline CDR1 reads LNHNV; CDR2 reads YYDKDF (reference sequence). V lost 4 bases to trimming and J lost 5 bases; unmatched junction nucleotides: 15. CDR3 length: 18 residues. CDR3 protein: CATSKLAGGPIGQETQYF. CDR3 in DNA: TGTGCCACCAGCAAATTAGCGGGGGGGCCAATTGGTCAGGAGACCCAGTACTTC.

CDR3: CAWSDLSGGYTDTQYF. CDR3 sequence (DNA): TGTGCCTGGAGTGACCTCAGCGGGGGTTACACAGATACGCAGTATTTT. The genes are TRBV30 and TRBJ2-3, with 8 bases fitting TRBD2. The CDR3 spans 16 residues. V dropped 1 base and J dropped 2; count of bases not matched to a gene: 8. CDR1 is GTSNPN, CDR2 SVGIG, per germline (reference sequence). Combining the CDR3 with reference TRBV30 and TRBJ2-3 gives the whole variable domain SQTIHQWPATLVQPVGSPLSLECTVEGTSNPNLYWYRQAAGRGLQLLFYSVGIGQISSEVPQNLSASRPQDRQFILSSKKLLLSDSGFYLCAWSDLSGGYTDTQYFGPGTRLTVL.

CDR3 in amino acids: CASSADGSNQPQHF. CDR3 sequence (DNA): TGTGCCAGCAGCGCGGACGGAAGCAATCAGCCCCAGCATTTT. This rearrangement joins TRBV7-2 to TRBJ1-5; D not resolved. The ends were cut back, 5 bases at V and 1 base at J, with 9 bases in the middle. Germline V gene sequence: CDR1 SGHTA, CDR2 FQGNSA. This CDR3 has 14 residues.

The CDR3, as DNA: TGCAGTGCTTGGAATGTTCCCGGGGAGCTGTTTTTT. It is translated as CSAWNVPGELFF. V usage is TRBV20-1 and J usage is TRBJ2-2, with D unclear. In germline, CDR1 is DFQATT, CDR2 SNEGSKA (reference sequence). V was pared by 5 bases and J by 6 bases, with 10 bases between. The CDR3 runs 12 residues.